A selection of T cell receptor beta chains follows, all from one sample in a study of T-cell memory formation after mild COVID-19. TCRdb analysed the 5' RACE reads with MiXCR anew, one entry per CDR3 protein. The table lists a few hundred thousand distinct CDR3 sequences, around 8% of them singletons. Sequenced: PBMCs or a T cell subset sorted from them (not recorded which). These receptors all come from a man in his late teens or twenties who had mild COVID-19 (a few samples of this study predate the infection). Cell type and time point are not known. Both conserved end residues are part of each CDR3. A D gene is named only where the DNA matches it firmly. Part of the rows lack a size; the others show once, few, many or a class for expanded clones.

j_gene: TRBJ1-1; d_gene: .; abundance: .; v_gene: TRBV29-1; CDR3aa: CSVEGMGWDTEPFF; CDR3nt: TGCAGCGTTGAAGGTATGGGATGGGACACTGAACCTTTCTTT
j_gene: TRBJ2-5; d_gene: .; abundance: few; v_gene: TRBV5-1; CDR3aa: CASSSSGEETQYF; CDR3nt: TGCGCCAGCAGCTCCTCAGGGGAAGAGACCCAGTACTTC
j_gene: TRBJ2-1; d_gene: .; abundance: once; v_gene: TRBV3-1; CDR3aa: CASSQDLGWPRNEQFF; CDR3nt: TGTGCCAGCAGCCAAGATCTAGGGTGGCCCCGCAATGAGCAGTTCTTC
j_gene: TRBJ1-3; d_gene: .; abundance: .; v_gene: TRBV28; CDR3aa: CASARERVGNTIYF; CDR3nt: TGTGCCAGCGCCCGGGAAAGGGTTGGAAACACCATATATTTT
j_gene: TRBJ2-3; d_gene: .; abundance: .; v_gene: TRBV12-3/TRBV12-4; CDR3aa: CASRFGGGPDTQYF; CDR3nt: TGTGCCAGCAGATTTGGAGGGGGGCCAGATACGCAGTATTTT
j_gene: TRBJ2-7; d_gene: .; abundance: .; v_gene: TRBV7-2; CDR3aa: CASRRTTAYEQYF; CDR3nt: TGTGCCAGCAGAAGGACGACCGCCTACGAGCAGTACTTC
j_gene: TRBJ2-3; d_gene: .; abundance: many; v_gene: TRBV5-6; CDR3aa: CASSLGAHTDTQYF; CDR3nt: TGTGCCAGCAGCTTGGGGGCCCACACAGATACGCAGTATTTT
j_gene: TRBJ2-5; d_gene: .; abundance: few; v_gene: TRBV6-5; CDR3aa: CASSHRTQETQYF; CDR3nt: TGTGCCAGCAGCCACCGCACGCAAGAGACCCAGTACTTC
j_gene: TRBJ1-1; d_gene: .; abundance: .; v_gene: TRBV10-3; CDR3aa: CARRTAMNTEAFF; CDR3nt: TGTGCCAGAAGGACAGCGATGAACACTGAAGCTTTCTTT
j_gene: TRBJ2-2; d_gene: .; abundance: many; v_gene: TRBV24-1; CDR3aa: CATSADGTGELFF; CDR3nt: TGTGCCACCAGTGCCGACGGCACCGGGGAGCTGTTTTTT
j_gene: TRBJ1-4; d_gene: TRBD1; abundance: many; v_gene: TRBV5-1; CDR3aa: CASSFGTDNEKLFF; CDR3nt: TGCGCCAGCAGCTTCGGGACAGATAATGAAAAACTGTTTTTT
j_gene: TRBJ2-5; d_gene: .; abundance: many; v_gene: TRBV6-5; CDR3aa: CASSYSRFELQETQYF; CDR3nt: TGTGCCAGCAGTTACTCGAGATTCGAATTACAAGAGACCCAGTACTTC
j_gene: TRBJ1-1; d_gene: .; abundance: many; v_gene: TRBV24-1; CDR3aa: CATRDDQNTEAFF; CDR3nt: TGTGCCACCAGGGACGACCAAAACACTGAAGCTTTCTTT
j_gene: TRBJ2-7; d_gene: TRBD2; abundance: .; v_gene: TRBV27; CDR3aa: CASSTLAGYNEQYF; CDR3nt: TGTGCCAGCAGTACACTAGCGGGGTACAACGAGCAGTACTTC
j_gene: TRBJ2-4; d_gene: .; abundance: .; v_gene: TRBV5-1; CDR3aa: CASSRDVIGGNIQYF; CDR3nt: TGCGCCAGCAGCCGGGACGTCATTGGTGGAAACATTCAGTACTTC
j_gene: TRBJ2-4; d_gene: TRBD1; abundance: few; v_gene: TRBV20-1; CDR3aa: CSARVTGQRLAKNIQYF; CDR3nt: TGCAGTGCTAGAGTGACGGGACAGCGCTTAGCCAAAAACATTCAGTACTTC
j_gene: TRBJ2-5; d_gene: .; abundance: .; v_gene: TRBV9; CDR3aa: CASSVEFQETQYF; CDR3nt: TGTGCCAGCAGCGTAGAGTTCCAAGAGACCCAGTACTTC
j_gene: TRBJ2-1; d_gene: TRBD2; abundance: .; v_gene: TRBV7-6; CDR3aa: CASSLSGGSINEQFF; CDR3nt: TGTGCCAGCAGCCTCTCGGGAGGGAGTATTAATGAGCAGTTCTTC
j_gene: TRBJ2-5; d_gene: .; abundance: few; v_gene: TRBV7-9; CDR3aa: CASSSAIQETQYF; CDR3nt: TGTGCCAGCAGCTCAGCCATCCAAGAGACCCAGTACTTC
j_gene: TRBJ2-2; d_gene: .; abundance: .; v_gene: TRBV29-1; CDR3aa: CSARNTGELFF; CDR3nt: TGCAGCGCTAGGAACACCGGGGAGCTGTTTTTT
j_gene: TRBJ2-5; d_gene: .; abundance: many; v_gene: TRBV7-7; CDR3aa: CASGVGDGETQYF; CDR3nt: TGTGCCAGCGGGGTTGGGGACGGAGAGACCCAGTACTTC
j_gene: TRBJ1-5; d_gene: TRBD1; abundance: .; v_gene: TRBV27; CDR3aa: CASRGQGYQPQHF; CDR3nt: TGTGCCAGCAGGGGACAGGGTTACCAGCCCCAGCATTTT
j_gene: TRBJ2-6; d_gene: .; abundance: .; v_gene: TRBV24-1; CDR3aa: CATSYSGANVLTF; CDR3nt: TGTGCCACTTCGTACTCTGGGGCCAACGTCCTGACTTTC
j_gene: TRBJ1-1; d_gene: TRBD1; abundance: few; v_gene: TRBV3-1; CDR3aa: CASSQVDRGAFF; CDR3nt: TGTGCCAGCAGCCAAGTCGACAGGGGAGCTTTCTTT
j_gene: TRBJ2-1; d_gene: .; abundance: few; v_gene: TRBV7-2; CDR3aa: CASSWGLRGGGDEQFF; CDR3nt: TGTGCCAGCAGCTGGGGACTGCGGGGAGGTGGCGATGAGCAGTTCTTC
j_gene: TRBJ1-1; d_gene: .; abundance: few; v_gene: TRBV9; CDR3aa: CASSEGGGTEAFF; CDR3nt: TGTGCCAGCAGCGAGGGGGGAGGCACTGAAGCTTTCTTT
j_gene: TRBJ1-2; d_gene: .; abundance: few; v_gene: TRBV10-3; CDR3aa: CAISESARRGSNGYTF; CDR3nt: TGTGCCATCAGTGAGTCCGCCCGTCGGGGAAGTAACGGCTACACCTTC
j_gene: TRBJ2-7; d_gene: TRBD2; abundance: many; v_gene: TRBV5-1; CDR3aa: CASSHGLAGGPYEQYF; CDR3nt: TGCGCCAGCAGCCACGGACTAGCGGGGGGTCCATACGAGCAGTACTTC
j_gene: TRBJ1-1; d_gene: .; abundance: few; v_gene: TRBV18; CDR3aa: CASFVRDTLGEAFF; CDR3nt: TGTGCCAGCTTCGTCCGGGACACCCTGGGTGAAGCTTTCTTT
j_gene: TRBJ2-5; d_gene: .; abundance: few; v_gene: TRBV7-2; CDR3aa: CASSFAGRETQYF; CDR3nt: TGTGCCAGCAGCTTCGCAGGGAGGGAGACCCAGTACTTC